The T cell receptor beta chain under discussion was sequenced for a study of PD-L1 blockade in urothelial cancer. The germline gives CDR1 SQVTM, CDR2 ANQGSEA. The CDR3 is 16 amino acids. Synthetic templates analogous to TCR were spiked into all PCRs individually. Sequenced by immunoSEQ multiplex PCR; TCRdb stores in-frame clones only, minus some. The data contain about 51,000 clones, around 86% of them singletons. Material: PBMCs, obtained around atezolizumab (anti-PD-L1) treatment. The receptor was derived from a man aged 55 to 70 with urothelial cancer. This sequence joins TRBV29-1 and TRBJ2-2; a weak D match, TRBD2 (6 bases). This chain's CDR3 is CIGGFSGLGNTGELFF. Written as DNA, the CDR3 is TGCATCGGAGGGTTTAGTGGGTTGGGAAACACCGGGGAGCTGTTTTTT.